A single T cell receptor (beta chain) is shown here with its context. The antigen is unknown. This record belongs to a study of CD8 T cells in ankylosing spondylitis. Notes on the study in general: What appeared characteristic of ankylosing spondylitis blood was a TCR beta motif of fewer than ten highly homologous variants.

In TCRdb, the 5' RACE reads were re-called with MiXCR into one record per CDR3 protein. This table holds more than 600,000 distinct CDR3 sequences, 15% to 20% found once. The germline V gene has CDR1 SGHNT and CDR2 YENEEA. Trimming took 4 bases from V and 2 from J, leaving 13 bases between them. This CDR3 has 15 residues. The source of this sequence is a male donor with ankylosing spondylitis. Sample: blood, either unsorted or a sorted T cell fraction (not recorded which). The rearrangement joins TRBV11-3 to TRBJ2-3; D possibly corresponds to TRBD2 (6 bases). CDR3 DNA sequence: TGTGCCAGCAGCTCCATGGGGCGGGACACAGATACGCAGTATTTT. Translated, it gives CASSSMGRDTDTQYF.